Listed below are T cell receptor beta chains from one sample, sequenced in a study of early T cells in non-severe SARS-CoV-2 infection. TCRdb recomputed calls from the 5' RACE reads with MiXCR, one row per CDR3 protein. The table shows some 81,000 distinct CDR3 sequences, with approximately 16% occurring only once. Sequencing was performed on whole blood. These receptors all stem from an adult who was a healthcare worker with PCR-confirmed SARS-CoV-2 infection or an uninfected control (not recorded which). The CDR3 runs from the conserved cysteine through the conserved F or W.

V gene	CDR3 length	J gene	CDR3 protein
TRBV18	16	TRBJ2-1	CASSLRTSGGYGEQFF
TRBV7-9	15	TRBJ1-6	CASSYLGQGDSPLHF
TRBV20-1	15	TRBJ1-5	CSASSRPEHNQPQHF
TRBV24-1	18	TRBJ2-1	CATSDPGFSGESYNEQFF
TRBV7-7	15	TRBJ1-3	CASSLAPGPGNTIYF
TRBV11-2	19	TRBJ2-4	CASIPTPPSGRGFKNIQYF
TRBV7-9	16	TRBJ2-1	CASSLAKIRLGNEQFF
TRBV28	18	TRBJ2-1	CASSSLTGSFSSYNEQFF
TRBV10-3	15	TRBJ2-3	CAISRTEPSTDTQYF
TRBV9	15	TRBJ1-1	CASSVEGQGGTEAFF
TRBV28	13	TRBJ1-2	CASRHQGVYGYTF
TRBV12-3/TRBV12-4	12	TRBJ2-5	CASSITEKTQYF
TRBV7-2	16	TRBJ1-6	CASSPYGTGDNSPLHF
TRBV2	15	TRBJ2-7	CASSADRAGLGEQYF
TRBV20-1	13	TRBJ2-1	CSARDPRDNEQFF
TRBV18	17	TRBJ2-1	CASSPPRLAGTYNEQFF
TRBV12-3/TRBV12-4	18	TRBJ2-3	CASSPHPVSGEGAGTQYF
TRBV28	14	TRBJ1-2	CASTRDSTNYGYTF
TRBV3-1	16	TRBJ1-5	CASSPKGAPGNQPQHF
TRBV12-3/TRBV12-4	14	TRBJ1-2	CASSLPGRYYGYTF
TRBV7-3	16	TRBJ1-2	CASRPGGTGSNYGYTF
TRBV12-3/TRBV12-4	13	TRBJ1-2	CASSAQTGSGYTF
TRBV7-8	18	TRBJ2-6	CASSLWRGPSSGANVLTF
TRBV19	15	TRBJ2-7	CASSIATGGSYEQYF
TRBV7-3	14	TRBJ2-3	CASSSNGGSDTQYF
TRBV18	15	TRBJ2-2	CASSPQGTATGELFF
TRBV10-3	15	TRBJ2-6	CAISEGRSGANVLTF
TRBV21-1	16	TRBJ2-7	CASSAQPRGRRYEQYF
TRBV7-6	18	TRBJ2-5	CASSLVIGLAGGQETQYF
TRBV2	13	TRBJ2-5	CASSEIPPGTQYF
TRBV19	14	TRBJ1-5	CASSPLGRSQPQHF
TRBV5-1	15	TRBJ2-1	CASSLVGGSYNEQFF
TRBV6-1	12	TRBJ2-1	CASSQQANEQFF
TRBV28	12	TRBJ1-1	CATGGGDTEAFF
TRBV30	14	TRBJ1-1	CAWSVGRQNTEAFF
TRBV7-8	16	TRBJ2-7	CASSLAGRLAAYEQYF
TRBV10-2	12	TRBJ1-5	CASSLGIQPQHF
TRBV6-2/TRBV6-3	14	TRBJ2-7	CASKTSGSPYEQYF
TRBV28	13	TRBJ2-2	CASSVEYAGELFF
TRBV7-8	15	TRBJ2-3	CASSLQAGQADTQYF
TRBV3-1	17	TRBJ2-7	CASSQGDTGAGFYEQYF
TRBV12-5	12	TRBJ2-7	CASGLVLGEQYF
TRBV5-1	15	TRBJ1-4	CASSLTGKTNEKLFF
TRBV20-1	15	TRBJ1-1	CSARDKDRQSGEAFF
TRBV7-2	16	TRBJ2-1	CASSLVGGPVGNEQFF
TRBV29-1	12	TRBJ2-5	CSGGPQGETQYF
TRBV12-3/TRBV12-4	14	TRBJ2-7	CASTFGGSFYEQYF
TRBV11-3	18	TRBJ2-3	CASSFLLAGKGGTDTQYF
TRBV7-2	18	TRBJ2-3	CASSSLPVAGDNTDTQYF
TRBV25-1	14	TRBJ1-3	CASRLQGAGNTIYF
TRBV6-5	16	TRBJ2-2	CASSYGAGGTTGELFF
TRBV7-9	16	TRBJ2-5	CASLTRLAGEQETQYF